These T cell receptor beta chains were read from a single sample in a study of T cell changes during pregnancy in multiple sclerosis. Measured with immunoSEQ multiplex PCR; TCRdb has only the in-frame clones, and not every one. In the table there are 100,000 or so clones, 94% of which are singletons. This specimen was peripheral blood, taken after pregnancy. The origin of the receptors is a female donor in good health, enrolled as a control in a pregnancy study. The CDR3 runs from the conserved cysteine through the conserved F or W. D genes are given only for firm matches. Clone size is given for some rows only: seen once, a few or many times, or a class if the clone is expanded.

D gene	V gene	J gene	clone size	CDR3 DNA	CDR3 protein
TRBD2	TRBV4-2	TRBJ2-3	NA	TGTGCCAGCAGCCAACGGTGGGGGGGAGGTAGCGGGAAGGAAGATACGCAGTATTTT	CASSQRWGGGSGKEDTQYF
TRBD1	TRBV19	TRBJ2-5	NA	TGTGCCAGTAGTATTAACCCCCTGGACAGGAGACAAGAGACCCAGTACTTC	CASSINPLDRRQETQYF
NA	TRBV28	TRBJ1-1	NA	TGTGCCAGCAGCCTAACAGGGAACACTGAAGCTTTCTTT	CASSLTGNTEAFF
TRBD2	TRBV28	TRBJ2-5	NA	TGTGCCAGCAGTTTAGGTCGACTAGCGGACGGGGAGACCCAGTACTTC	CASSLGRLADGETQYF
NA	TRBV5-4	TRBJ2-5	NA	TGTGCCAGCAGCTTTGGGACAACACAAGAGACCCAGTACTTC	CASSFGTTQETQYF
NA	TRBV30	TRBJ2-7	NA	TGTGCCTGGAACGCAGACTGGGGCCACGAGCAGTACTTC	CAWNADWGHEQYF
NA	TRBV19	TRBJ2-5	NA	TGTGCCAGTAGCGACGAGGTTGGGGGGGGCGGAGAGACCCAGTACTTC	CASSDEVGGGGETQYF
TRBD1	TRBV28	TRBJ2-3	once	TGTGCCAGCAGAAAGGACAGGCTACGCACAGATACGCAGTATTTT	CASRKDRLRTDTQYF
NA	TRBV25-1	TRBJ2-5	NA	TGTGCCAGCAGCGCTAGCTTTGGGGAGACCCAGTACTTC	CASSASFGETQYF
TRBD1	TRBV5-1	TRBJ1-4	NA	TGCGCCAGCAGAAGGACAGGAACAAATGAAAAACTGTTTTTT	CASRRTGTNEKLFF
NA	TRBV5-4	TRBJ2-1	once	TGTGCCAGCAGCTTGGTGGACAAGGGGAATGAGCAGTTCTTC	CASSLVDKGNEQFF
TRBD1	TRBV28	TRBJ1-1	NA	TGTGCCAGCACCCTAAGCCCCAGGACAGGGCTACACTCTGAAGCTTTCTTT	CASTLSPRTGLHSEAFF
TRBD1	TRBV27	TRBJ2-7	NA	TGTGCCAGCAGTCACGGACAGGGAAGGTACGAGCAGTACTTC	CASSHGQGRYEQYF
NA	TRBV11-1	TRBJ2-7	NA	TGTGCCAGCAGCTTTCCAGGGAACTACGAGCAGTACTTC	CASSFPGNYEQYF
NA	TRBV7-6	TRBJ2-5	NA	TGTGCCAGCAGCTTAGAACTCCGGGACTACCAAGAGACCCAGTACTTC	CASSLELRDYQETQYF
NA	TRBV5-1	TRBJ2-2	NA	TGCGCCAGCAGCTTGGATAGCGGATACACCGGGGAGCTGTTTTTT	CASSLDSGYTGELFF
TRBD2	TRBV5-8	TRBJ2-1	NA	TGTGCCAGCAGCTTGGTAGCGGGAGAGGCCAATGAGCAGTTCTTC	CASSLVAGEANEQFF
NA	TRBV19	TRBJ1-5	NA	TGTGCCAGTACCAGGGAGGGGGGCTATAGCAATCAGCCCCAGCATTTT	CASTREGGYSNQPQHF
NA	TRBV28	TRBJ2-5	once	TGTGCCAGCAGTTTTCCCACCAACTCCGACAGGTTCGCGGACGAGACCCAGTACTTC	CASSFPTNSDRFADETQYF
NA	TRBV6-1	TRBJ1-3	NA	TGTGCCAGCTCCCCCGGGGGGAGCTCTGGAAACACCATATATTTT	CASSPGGSSGNTIYF
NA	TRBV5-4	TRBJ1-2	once	TGTGCCAGCAGCCCCTTCCAGGAATTTAACTATGGCTACACCTTC	CASSPFQEFNYGYTF
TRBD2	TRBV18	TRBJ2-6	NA	TGTGCCAGCTCACAAATTACTAGCGGGCTAATCCCCCCGGGCCCTGGGGCCAACGTCCTGACTTTC	CASSQITSGLIPPGPGANVLTF
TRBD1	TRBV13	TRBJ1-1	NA	TGTGCCAGCAGCAAATCCGACAGGGGGCCCACTGAAGCTTTCTTT	CASSKSDRGPTEAFF
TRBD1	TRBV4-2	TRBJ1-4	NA	TGTGCCAGCAGCCCGACTGGGACAGGGGGCTTATATGAAAAACTGTTTTTT	CASSPTGTGGLYEKLFF
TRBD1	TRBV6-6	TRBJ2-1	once	TGTGCCAGCAGTTACTCAGGACAGGCAGTGAATGAGCAGTTCTTC	CASSYSGQAVNEQFF
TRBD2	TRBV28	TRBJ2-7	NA	TGTGCCAGCAGTTGGGATTTGGAGCCTAGCGGGAGGGCGGGGGAGCAGTACTTC	CASSWDLEPSGRAGEQYF
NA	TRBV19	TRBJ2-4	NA	TGTGCCAGTAGGGTGGGGATAGCGGTCAAAAACATTCAGTACTTC	CASRVGIAVKNIQYF
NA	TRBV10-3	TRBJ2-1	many	TGTGCCAGCGCGGGAGACAGGGAGCAGTTCTTC	CASAGDREQFF
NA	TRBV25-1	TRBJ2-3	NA	TGTGCCAGCAGTCGCGGACTACCAGATACGCAGTATTTT	CASSRGLPDTQYF
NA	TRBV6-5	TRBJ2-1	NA	TGTGCCAGCAGTTACTCGAGGTTATTAAATGAGCAGTTCTTC	CASSYSRLLNEQFF
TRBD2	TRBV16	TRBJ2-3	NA	TGTGCCAGCAGCCTTATCGGAGCTAGCGGGAGTGCAGATACGCAGTATTTT	CASSLIGASGSADTQYF
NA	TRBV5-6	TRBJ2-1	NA	TGTGCCAGCAGCTCCAACTACCGGTACAATGAGCAGTTCTTC	CASSSNYRYNEQFF
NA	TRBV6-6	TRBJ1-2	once	TGTGCCAGCAGTTACGCGTCAGGGGCTAACTATGGCTACACCTTC	CASSYASGANYGYTF
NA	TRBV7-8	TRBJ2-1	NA	TGTGCCAGCAGCTTAGACCGGGGGATGTACAATGAGCAGTTCTTC	CASSLDRGMYNEQFF
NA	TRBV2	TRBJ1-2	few	TGTGCCAGCAGTGCCAGGAACGGCTACACCTTC	CASSARNGYTF
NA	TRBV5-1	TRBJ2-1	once	TGCGCCAGCAGCGTATTCGGGGTAAACAATGAGCAGTTCTTC	CASSVFGVNNEQFF
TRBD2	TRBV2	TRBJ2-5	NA	TGTGCCAGCACCCCAATGCTAGCGGGAGGGCAAGAGACCCAGTACTTC	CASTPMLAGGQETQYF
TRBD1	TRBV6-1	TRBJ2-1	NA	TGTGCCAGCGGGACAGGGGTCGATGAGCAGTTCTTC	CASGTGVDEQFF
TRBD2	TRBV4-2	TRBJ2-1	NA	TGTGCCAGCAGCCAAGACGCGGGAGGGGGGTACAATGAGCAGTTCTTC	CASSQDAGGGYNEQFF
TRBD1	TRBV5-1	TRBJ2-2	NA	TGCGCCAGCAGCACGGCGGGACAGGCGACGAACACCGGGGAGCTGTTTTTT	CASSTAGQATNTGELFF
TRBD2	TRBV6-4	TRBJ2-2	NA	TGTGCCAGCAGTGACGGGAGGGACACCGGGGAGCTGTTTTTT	CASSDGRDTGELFF
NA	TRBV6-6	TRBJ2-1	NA	TGTGCCAGCAGTCGGCAGGCGTACAATGAGCAGTTCTTC	CASSRQAYNEQFF
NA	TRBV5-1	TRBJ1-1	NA	TGCGCCAGCAGCCGCGGGGGGGAGCGGATGAACACTGAAGCTTTCTTT	CASSRGGERMNTEAFF
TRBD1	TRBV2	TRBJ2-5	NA	TGTGCCAGCAGTAAGGGGACAGGGGTACAAGAGACCCAGTACTTC	CASSKGTGVQETQYF
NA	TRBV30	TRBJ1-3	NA	TGTGCCTGGAGTGTTCCCGACACATCTGGAAACACCATATATTTT	CAWSVPDTSGNTIYF
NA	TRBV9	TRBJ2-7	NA	TGTGCCAGCAGCCCAAGGCAGAGGGAATACGAGCAGTACTTC	CASSPRQREYEQYF
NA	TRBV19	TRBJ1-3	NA	TGTGCCAGTAGTATTGCGAAAACAGGTTACGGAAACACCATATATTTT	CASSIAKTGYGNTIYF
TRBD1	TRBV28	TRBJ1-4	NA	TGTGCCAGCAGTTGGACGGACAGGGGGACTGAAAAACTGTTTTTT	CASSWTDRGTEKLFF
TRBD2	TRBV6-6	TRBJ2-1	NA	TGTGCCAGCAGAGGACTAGCGGTCTACAATGAGCAGTTCTTC	CASRGLAVYNEQFF
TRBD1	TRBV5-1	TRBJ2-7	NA	TGCGCCAGCAGCTCGGGACAGGGAACCTACGAGCAGTACTTC	CASSSGQGTYEQYF
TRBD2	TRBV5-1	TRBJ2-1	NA	TGCGCCAGCAGCTTGCTTCTAGCGGGAGTTAGGGAGCAGTTCTTC	CASSLLLAGVREQFF
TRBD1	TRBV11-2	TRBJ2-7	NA	TGTGCCAGCAGCCGAGACAGGGAAATCTCCTACGAGCAGTACTTC	CASSRDREISYEQYF
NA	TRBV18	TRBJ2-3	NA	TGTGCCAGCTCACAACATGGCACAGATACGCAGTATTTT	CASSQHGTDTQYF
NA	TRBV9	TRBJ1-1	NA	TGTGCCAGCAGTGGGAGAGGAGGGGCAGGCACTGAAGCTTTCTTT	CASSGRGGAGTEAFF
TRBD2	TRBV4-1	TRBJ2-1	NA	TGCGCCAGCAGCCAACCAACGACCTGGACTAGCGGGAGCGATGAGCAGTTCTTC	CASSQPTTWTSGSDEQFF